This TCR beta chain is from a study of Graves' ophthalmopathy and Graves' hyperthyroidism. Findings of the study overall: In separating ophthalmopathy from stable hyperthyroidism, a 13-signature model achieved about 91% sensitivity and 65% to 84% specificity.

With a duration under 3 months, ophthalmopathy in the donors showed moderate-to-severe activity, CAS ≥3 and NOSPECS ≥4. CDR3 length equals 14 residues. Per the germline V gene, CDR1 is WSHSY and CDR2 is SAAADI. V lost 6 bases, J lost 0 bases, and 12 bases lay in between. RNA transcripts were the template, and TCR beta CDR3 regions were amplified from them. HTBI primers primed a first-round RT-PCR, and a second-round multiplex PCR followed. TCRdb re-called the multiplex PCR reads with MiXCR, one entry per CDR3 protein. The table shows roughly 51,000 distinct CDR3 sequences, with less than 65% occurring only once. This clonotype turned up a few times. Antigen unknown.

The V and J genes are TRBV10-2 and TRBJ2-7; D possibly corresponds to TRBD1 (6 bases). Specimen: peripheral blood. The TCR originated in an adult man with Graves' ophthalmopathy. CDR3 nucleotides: TGCGCCAGCAGCCTTACAGGGATCTCCTACGAGCAGTACTTC. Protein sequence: CASSLTGISYEQYF.